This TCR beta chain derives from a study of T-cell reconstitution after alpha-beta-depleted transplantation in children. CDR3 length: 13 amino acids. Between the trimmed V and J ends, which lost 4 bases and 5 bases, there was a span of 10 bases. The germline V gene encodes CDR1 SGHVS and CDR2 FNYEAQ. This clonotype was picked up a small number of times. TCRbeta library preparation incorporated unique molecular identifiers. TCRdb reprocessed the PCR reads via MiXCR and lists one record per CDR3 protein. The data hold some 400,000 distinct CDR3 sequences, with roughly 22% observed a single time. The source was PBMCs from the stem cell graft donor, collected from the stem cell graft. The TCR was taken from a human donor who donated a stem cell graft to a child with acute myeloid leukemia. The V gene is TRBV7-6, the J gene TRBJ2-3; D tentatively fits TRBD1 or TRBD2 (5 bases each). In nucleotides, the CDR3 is TGTGCCAGCAGCTCCGGGGACCTAGATACGCAGTATTTT. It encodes CASSSGDLDTQYF.